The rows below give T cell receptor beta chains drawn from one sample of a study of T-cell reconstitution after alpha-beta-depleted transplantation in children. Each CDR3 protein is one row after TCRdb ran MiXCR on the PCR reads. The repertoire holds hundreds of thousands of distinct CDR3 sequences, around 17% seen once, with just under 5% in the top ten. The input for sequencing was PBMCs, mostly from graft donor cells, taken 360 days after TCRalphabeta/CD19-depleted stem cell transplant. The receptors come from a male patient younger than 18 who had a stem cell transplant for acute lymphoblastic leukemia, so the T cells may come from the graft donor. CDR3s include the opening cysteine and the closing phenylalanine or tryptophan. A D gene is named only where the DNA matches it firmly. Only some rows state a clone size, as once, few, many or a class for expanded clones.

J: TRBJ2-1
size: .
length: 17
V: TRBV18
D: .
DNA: TGTGCCAGCTCACGCCTCGGTGTTAATGGGGGCGCTAAGGTGGAGTTCTTC
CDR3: CASSRLGVNGGAKVEFF

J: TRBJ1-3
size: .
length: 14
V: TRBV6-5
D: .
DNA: TGTGCCAGCAGTTCCGACAGCTCTGGAAACACCATATATTTT
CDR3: CASSSDSSGNTIYF

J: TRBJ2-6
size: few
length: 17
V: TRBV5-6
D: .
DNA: TGTGCCAGCAGCATGGGGTTCGGGACTTCTGGGGCCAACGTCCTGACTTTC
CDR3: CASSMGFGTSGANVLTF

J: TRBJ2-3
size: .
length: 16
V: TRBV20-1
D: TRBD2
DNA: TGCAGTGCCAAGAGGGGACTAGCGGCTAGCACAGATACGCAGTATTTT
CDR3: CSAKRGLAASTDTQYF

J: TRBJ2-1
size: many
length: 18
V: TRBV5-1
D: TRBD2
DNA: TGCGCCAGCAGCCAACTATTCGGACTAGCGGGCTCCTACAATGAGCAGTTCTTC
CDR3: CASSQLFGLAGSYNEQFF

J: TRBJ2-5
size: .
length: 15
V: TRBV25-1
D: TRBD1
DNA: TGTGCCAGCGAGAAGGGGACAGGGGTGTCGGAGACCCAGTACTTC
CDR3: CASEKGTGVSETQYF

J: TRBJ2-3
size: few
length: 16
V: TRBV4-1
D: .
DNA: TGCGCCAGCAGCCAGTTGCAGCCACTTAGCACAGATACGCAGTATTTT
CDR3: CASSQLQPLSTDTQYF

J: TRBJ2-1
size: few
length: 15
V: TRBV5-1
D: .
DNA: TGCGCCAGCAGCTTGGTGATGGATCCCTACAATGAGCAGTTCTTC
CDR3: CASSLVMDPYNEQFF

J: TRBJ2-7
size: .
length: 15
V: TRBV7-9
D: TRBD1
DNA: TGTGCCAGCACACCGAGGGACAGGGCTTCCTACGAGCAGTACTTC
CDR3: CASTPRDRASYEQYF

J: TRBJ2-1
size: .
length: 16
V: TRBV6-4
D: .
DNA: TGTGCCAGCAGCTCGAATCACCGCGGTACCTACAATGAGCAGTTCTTC
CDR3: CASSSNHRGTYNEQFF

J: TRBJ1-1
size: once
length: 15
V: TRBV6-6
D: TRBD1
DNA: TGTGCCAGCAGTTACCCGACAGGGGGAAGGACTGAAGCTTTCTTT
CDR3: CASSYPTGGRTEAFF

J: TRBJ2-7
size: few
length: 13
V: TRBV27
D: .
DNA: TGTGCCAGCAGCACCGGCAGGGGGGGCGAGCAGTACTTC
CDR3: CASSTGRGGEQYF

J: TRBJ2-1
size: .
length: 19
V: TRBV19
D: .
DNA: TGTGCCAGTAGTACCCCTTCCCTTACGAATTGGCTGGCCTACAATGAGCAGTTCTTC
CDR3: CASSTPSLTNWLAYNEQFF

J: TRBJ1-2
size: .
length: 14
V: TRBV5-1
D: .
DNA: TGCGCCAGCAGCCATCGAGGGATGGGAGATGGCTACACCTTC
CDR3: CASSHRGMGDGYTF

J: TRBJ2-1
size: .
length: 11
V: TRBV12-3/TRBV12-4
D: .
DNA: TGTGCCAGCATGCGGGGTAATGAGCAGTTCTTC
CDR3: CASMRGNEQFF

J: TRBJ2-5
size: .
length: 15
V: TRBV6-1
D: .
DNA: TGTGCCAGCAGTGAAGCCCCGGGTCAGCAAGAGACCCAGTACTTC
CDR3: CASSEAPGQQETQYF

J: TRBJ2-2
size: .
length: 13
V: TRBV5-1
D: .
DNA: TGCGCCAGCAGTTCGGTCCTGGGCGGGGAGCTGTTTTTT
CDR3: CASSSVLGGELFF

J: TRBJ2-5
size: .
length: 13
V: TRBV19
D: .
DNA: TGTGCCAGTAGTTTTACAGGAGAACAGACCCAGTACTTC
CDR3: CASSFTGEQTQYF

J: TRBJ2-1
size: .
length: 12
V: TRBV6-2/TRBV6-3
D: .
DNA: TGTGCCAGCAGTTACGCTGTACCGCTGCAGTTCTTC
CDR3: CASSYAVPLQFF

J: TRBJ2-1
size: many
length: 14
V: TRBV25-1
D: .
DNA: TGTGCCAGCTCGCAGCAGGGACTTTACAATGAGCAGTTCTTC
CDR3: CASSQQGLYNEQFF

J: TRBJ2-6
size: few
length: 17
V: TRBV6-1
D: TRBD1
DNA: TGTGCCAGCACACTAACAGGGGTCCTCTCTGGGGCCAACGTCCTGACTTTC
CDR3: CASTLTGVLSGANVLTF

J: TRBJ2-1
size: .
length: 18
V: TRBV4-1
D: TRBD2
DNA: TGCGCCAGCAGCCAAGTTGAGACTAGCGGGATAGCTTGGAATGAGCAGTTCTTC
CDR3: CASSQVETSGIAWNEQFF

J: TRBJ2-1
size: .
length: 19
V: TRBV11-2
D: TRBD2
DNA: TGTGCCAGCAGCTTACGGAGGACTAGCGGGTATTGGAAGGAGAGGGAGCAGTTCTTC
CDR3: CASSLRRTSGYWKEREQFF

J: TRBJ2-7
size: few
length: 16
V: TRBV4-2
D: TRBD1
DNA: TGTGCCAGCACCCCCTTTTTGGCTGACAGGGGTTACGAGCAGTACTTC
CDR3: CASTPFLADRGYEQYF

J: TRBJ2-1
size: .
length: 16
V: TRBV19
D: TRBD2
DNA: TGTGCCAGTAGTACGTCCGGGACTAGCGGGAGAAACGAGCAGTTCTTC
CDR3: CASSTSGTSGRNEQFF

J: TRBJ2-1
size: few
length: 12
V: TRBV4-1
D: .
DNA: TGCGCCAGCAGCCAACTGGGGGGTGAGCAGTTCTTC
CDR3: CASSQLGGEQFF

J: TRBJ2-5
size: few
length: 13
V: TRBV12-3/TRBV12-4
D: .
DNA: TGTGCCAGCAGTCCAGGACTGGGGAGGACCCAGTACTTC
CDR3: CASSPGLGRTQYF

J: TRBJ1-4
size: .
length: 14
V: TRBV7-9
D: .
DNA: TGTGCCAGCAGCTTTTCCGCGGACGGTAGCAAACTGTTTTTT
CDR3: CASSFSADGSKLFF

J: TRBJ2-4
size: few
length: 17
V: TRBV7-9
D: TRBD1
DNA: TGTGCCAGCAGCTTAGCGCGAGACAGGGGGATGATGGACATTCAGTACTTC
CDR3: CASSLARDRGMMDIQYF

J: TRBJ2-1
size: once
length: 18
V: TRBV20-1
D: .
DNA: TGCAGTGCTCCCTCAGCTGGAGGGTCCTTTCTTTCCTACAATGAGCAGTTCTTC
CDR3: CSAPSAGGSFLSYNEQFF

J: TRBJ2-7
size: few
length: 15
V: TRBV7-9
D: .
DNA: TGTGCCAGCAGCGCAATACAGGCCTTCTCCTACGAGCAGTACTTC
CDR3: CASSAIQAFSYEQYF

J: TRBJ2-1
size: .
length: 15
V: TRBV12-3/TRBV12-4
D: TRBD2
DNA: TGTGCCAGCACCCTTGGTAGCGGGAGGGTTAATGAGCAGTTCTTC
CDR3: CASTLGSGRVNEQFF

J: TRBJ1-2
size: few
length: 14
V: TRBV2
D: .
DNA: TGTGCCAGCAGTCAATCAGGGAGAGACTATGGCTACACCTTC
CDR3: CASSQSGRDYGYTF

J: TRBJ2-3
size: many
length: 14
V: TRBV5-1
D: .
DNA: TGCGCCAGCAGCTTATTCTTGGTGGAGGATACGCAGTATTTT
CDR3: CASSLFLVEDTQYF

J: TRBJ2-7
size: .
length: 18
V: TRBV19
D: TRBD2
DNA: TGTGCCAGTAGTATAAAAGGGACTAGCGCTTCTAGCTCCTACGAGCAGTACTTC
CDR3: CASSIKGTSASSSYEQYF

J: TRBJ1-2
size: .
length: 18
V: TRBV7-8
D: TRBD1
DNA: TGTGCCAGCAGCTTAGCCGGGACAGGGGGCAAAGGGGACTATGGCTACACCTTC
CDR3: CASSLAGTGGKGDYGYTF

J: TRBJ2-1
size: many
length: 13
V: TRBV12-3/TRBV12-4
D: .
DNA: TGTGCCAGCAGTTCGACAGACGGACCTGAGCAGTTCTTC
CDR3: CASSSTDGPEQFF

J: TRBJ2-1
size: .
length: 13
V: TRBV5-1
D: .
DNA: TGCGCCACCACGGACTGGATTACAGCTGAGCAGTTCTTC
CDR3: CATTDWITAEQFF